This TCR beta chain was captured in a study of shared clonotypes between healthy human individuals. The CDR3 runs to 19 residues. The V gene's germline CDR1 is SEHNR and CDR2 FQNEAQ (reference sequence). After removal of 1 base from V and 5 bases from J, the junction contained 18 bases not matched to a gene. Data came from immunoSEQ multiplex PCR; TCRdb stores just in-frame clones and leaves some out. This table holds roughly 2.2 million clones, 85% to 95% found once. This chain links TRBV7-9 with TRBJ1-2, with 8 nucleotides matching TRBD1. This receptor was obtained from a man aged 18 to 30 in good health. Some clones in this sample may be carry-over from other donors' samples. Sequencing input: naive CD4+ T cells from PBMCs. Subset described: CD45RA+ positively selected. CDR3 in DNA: TGTGCCAGCAGCTTAGTATTCCAGGGGGCGCGTATCCCCTGGTATGGCTACACCTTC. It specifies CASSLVFQGARIPWYGYTF. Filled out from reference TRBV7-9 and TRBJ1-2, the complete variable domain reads DTGVSQNPRHKITKRGQNVTFRCDPISEHNRLYWYRQTLGQGPEFLTYFQNEAQLEKSRLLSDRFSAERPKGSFSTLEIQRTEQGDSAMYLCASSLVFQGARIPWYGYTFGSGTRLTVV.